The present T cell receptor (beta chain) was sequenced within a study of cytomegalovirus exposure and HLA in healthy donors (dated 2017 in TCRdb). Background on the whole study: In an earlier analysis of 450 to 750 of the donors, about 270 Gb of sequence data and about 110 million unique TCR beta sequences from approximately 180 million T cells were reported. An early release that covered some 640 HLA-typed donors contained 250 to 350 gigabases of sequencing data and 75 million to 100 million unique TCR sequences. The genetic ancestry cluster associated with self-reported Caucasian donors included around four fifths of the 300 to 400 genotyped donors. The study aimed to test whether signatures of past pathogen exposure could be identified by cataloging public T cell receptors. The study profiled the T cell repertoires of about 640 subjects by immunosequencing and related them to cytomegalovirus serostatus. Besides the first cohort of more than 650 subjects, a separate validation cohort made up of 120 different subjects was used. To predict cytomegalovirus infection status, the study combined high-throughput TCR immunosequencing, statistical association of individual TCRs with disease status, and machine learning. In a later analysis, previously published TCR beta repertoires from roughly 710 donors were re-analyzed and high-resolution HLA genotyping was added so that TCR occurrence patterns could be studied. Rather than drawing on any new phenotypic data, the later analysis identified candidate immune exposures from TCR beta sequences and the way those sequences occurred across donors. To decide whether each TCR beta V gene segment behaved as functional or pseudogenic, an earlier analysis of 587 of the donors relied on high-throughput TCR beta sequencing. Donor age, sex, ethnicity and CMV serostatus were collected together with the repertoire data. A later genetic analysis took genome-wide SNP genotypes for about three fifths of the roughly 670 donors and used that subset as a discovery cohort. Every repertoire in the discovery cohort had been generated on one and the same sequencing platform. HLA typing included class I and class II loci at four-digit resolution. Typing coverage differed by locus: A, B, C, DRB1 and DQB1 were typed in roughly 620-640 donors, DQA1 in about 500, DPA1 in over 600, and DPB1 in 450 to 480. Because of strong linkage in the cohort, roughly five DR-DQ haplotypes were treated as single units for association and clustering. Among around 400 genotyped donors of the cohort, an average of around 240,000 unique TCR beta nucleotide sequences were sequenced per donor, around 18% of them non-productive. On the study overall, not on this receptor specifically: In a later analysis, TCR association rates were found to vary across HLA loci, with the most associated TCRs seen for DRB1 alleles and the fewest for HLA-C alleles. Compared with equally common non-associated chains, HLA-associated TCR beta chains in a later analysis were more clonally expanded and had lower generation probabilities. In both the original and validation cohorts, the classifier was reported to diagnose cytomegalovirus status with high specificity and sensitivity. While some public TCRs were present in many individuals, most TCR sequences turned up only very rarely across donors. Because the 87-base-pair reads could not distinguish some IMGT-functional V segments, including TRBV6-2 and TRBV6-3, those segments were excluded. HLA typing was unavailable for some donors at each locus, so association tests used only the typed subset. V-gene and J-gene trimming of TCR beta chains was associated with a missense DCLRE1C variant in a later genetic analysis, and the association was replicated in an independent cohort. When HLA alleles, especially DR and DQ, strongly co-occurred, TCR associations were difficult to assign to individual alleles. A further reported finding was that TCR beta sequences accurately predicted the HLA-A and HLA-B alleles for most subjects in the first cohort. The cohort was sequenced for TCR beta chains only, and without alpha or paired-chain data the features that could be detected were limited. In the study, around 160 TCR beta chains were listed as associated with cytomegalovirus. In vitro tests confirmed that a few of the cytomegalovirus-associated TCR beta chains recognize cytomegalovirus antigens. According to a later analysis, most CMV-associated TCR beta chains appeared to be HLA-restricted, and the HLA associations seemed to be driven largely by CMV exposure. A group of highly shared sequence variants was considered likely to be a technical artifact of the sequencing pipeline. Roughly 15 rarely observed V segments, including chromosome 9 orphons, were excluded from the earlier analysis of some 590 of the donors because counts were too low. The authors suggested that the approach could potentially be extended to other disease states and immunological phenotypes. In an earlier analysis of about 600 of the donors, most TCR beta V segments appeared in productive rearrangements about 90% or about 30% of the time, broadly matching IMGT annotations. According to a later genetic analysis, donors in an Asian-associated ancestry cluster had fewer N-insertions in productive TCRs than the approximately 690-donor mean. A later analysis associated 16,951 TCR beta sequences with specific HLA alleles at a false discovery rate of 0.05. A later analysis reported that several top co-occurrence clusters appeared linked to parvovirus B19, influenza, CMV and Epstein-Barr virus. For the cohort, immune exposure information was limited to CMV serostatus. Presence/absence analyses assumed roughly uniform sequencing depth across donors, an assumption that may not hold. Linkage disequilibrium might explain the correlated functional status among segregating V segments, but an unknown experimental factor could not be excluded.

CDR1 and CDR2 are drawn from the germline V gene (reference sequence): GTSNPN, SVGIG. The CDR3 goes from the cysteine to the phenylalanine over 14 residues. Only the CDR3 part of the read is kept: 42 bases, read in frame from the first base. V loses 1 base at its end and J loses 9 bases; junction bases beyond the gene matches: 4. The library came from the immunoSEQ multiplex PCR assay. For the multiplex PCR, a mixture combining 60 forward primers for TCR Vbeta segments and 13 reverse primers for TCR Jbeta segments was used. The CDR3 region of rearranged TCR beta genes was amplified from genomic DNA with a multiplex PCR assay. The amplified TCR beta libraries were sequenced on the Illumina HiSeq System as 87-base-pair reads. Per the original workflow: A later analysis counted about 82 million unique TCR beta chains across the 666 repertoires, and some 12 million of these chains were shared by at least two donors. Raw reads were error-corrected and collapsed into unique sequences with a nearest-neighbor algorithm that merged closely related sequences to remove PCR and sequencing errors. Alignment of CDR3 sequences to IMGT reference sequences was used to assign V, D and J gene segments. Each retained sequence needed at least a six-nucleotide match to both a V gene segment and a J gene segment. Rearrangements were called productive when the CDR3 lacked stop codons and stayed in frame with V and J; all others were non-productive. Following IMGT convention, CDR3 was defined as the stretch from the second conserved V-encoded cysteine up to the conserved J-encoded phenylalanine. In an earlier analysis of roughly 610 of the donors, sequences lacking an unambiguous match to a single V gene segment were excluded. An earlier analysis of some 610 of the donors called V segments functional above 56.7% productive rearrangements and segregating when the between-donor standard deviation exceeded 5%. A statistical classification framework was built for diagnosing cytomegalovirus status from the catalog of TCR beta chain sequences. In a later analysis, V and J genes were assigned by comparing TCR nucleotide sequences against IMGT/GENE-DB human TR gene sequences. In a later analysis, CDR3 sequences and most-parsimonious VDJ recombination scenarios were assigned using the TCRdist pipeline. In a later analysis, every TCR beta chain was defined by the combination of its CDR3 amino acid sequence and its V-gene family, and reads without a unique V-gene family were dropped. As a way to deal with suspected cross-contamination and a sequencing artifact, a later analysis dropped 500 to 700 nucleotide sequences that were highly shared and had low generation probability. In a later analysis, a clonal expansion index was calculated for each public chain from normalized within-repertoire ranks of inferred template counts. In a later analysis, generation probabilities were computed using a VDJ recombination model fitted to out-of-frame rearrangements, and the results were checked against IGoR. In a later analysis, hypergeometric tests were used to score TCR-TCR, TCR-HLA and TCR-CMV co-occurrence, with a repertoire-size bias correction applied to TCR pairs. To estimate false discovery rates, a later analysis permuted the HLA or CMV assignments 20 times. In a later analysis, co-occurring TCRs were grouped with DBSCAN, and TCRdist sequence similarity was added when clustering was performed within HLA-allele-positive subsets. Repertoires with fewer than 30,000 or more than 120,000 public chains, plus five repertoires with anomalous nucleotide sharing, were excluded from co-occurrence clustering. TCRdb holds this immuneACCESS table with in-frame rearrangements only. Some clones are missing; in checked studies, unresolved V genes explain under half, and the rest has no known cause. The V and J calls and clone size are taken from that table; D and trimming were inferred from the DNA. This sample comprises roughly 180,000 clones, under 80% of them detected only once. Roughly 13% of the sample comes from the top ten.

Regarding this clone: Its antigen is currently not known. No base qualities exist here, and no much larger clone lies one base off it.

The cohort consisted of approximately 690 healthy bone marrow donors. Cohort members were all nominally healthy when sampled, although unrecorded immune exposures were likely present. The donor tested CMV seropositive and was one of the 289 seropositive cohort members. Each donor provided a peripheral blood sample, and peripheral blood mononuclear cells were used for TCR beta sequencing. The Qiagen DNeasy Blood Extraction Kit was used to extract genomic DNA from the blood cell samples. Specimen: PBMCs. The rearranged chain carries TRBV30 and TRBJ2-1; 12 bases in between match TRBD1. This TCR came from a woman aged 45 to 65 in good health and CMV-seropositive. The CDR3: CAWSAGTGGFEQFF. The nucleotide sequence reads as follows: TGTGCCTGGAGTGCCGGGACAGGGGGCTTTGAGCAGTTCTTC.